The 27 T cell receptor beta chains listed next were all sequenced from one sample in a study of T cells in tuberculosis. TCRdb's copy holds only in-frame clones and misses some; the assay was immunoSEQ multiplex PCR. The sample holds fewer than 40,000 clones, roughly 96% seen once. Sequenced: PBMCs. Receptors were obtained from a donor between 10 and 29 years old with latent tuberculosis or without tuberculosis infection.

The rearrangement links TRBV11-2 to TRBJ2-1; tentatively, D is TRBD2 (6 bases). This CDR3 has 16 amino acids. With 1 base removed from V and 4 bases from J, the gap between germline ends came to 14 bases. Per germline, CDR1 SGHAT and CDR2 FQNNGV. The CDR3 is CASSLGWEAPYNEQFF. In DNA, the CDR3 is TGTGCCAGCAGCTTAGGCTGGGAGGCGCCATACAATGAGCAGTTCTTC.

The count of this clone is one. The rearrangement joins TRBV2 to TRBJ1-2; D is uncertain. V lost 6 bases and J 0 bases, leaving 8 bases between the germline ends. The germline gives CDR1 SNHLY, CDR2 FYNNEI. There are 13 residues in the CDR3. The CDR3, as DNA: TGTGCCAGCAGCGCTATATCTAACTATGGCTACACCTTC. Translating it yields CASSAISNYGYTF.

J is TRBJ2-3 and V is TRBV9; TRBD2 aligns across 13 bases. The CDR3 totals 16 residues. J lost 7 bases, V lost 0 bases, and 5 bases had no gene match. The germline V gene has CDR1 SGDLS and CDR2 YYNGEE. This CDR3 reads CASSVEMGLAGNTQYF. The CDR3 DNA reads as TGTGCCAGCAGCGTAGAGATGGGACTAGCGGGAAATACGCAGTATTTT.

This chain uses TRBV7-6 with TRBJ2-5, with unresolved D. Germline-derived CDR1 and CDR2 are SGHVS and FNYEAQ. The CDR3 has 15 residues. Trimming took off 1 base at V and 1 base at J, with 10 bases between the two ends. The chain's CDR3 is CASSLDEKIQETQYF. The CDR3 DNA follows: TGTGCCAGCAGCTTAGATGAGAAAATCCAAGAGACCCAGTACTTC.

This clone is medium-sized by share. This chain connects TRBV7-8 to TRBJ1-2; 9 positions match TRBD1. J lost 5 bases, V lost 4 bases, and 8 bases had no gene match. The germline CDR1 and CDR2 sequences are SGHVS and FQNEAQ. The CDR3 has 15 amino acids. The CDR3 loop is CASSSRQGEVYGYTF. The CDR3 DNA reads as TGTGCCAGCAGCTCCCGACAGGGGGAAGTGTATGGCTACACCTTC.

The V gene is TRBV6-6, the J gene TRBJ2-3, with D possibly matching TRBD2 (5 bases). Germline V gene data show CDR1 as MNHNY and CDR2 as SVGAGI (reference sequence). V lost 11 bases and J lost 11, with 17 bases in between. This CDR3 contains 11 residues. The CDR3 loop is CASGYLEGQYF. The DNA of the CDR3 is TGTGCCTCGGGGTACCTTGAGGGGCAGTATTTT.

This chain connects TRBV7-3 to TRBJ2-7, with D perhaps matching TRBD2 (7 bases). V lost 5 bases and J lost 6, with 20 bases in between. This CDR3 spans 15 amino acids. Per the germline V gene, CDR1 is SGHTA and CDR2 is FQGTGA. The CDR3 sequence: CASSLDGGTLSEQYF. Here the CDR3 DNA reads TGTGCCAGCAGCCTCGACGGGGGGACACTCTCCGAGCAGTACTTC.

The chain uses TRBV30 and TRBJ1-5; no firm D call. Trimming took 1 base from V and 4 from J, leaving 5 bases between them. The CDR3 consists of 12 residues. The germline gives CDR1 GTSNPN, CDR2 SVGIG (reference sequence). The CDR3 coding sequence is TGTGCCTGGAGTGACCTAAATCAGCCCCAGCATTTT. Translating gives CAWSDLNQPQHF.

The V gene is TRBV7-6, the J gene TRBJ2-1; 9 bases match TRBD2. This CDR3 has 16 amino acids. Trimming cost V 5 bases and J 8 bases; bases outside gene matches: 13. Germline V gene data show CDR1 as SGHVS and CDR2 as FNYEAQ. The CDR3 DNA reads TGTGCCAGCAGCCCCACAGGTGCGGGAGGGGCCGATGAGCAGTTCTTC. Amino acids: CASSPTGAGGADEQFF.

The chain carries TRBV19 and TRBJ2-7; no firm D call. The CDR3 consists of 15 residues. Trimming removed 0 bases from V and 3 bases from J, with 12 bases in between. CDR1 and CDR2 (germline): LNHDA, SQIVND (reference sequence). The CDR3 bases are TGTGCCAGTAGTATAGAGGCCCGATGGAGCTACGAGCAGTACTTC. Protein sequence: CASSIEARWSYEQYF.

This clone has just one count. The chain combines TRBV7-9 with TRBJ1-2, with D tentatively TRBD1 (5 bases). V lost 2 bases and J 0 bases, leaving 10 bases between the germline ends. The CDR3 covers 15 residues. Germline CDR1 reads SEHNR; CDR2 reads FQNEAQ (reference sequence). CDR3 sequence (DNA): TGTGCCAGCAGCTTACCGACAGTCCCTAACTATGGCTACACCTTC. As protein: CASSLPTVPNYGYTF.

The chain combines TRBV25-1 with TRBJ2-1, with TRBD1 as a possible D gene (5 bases). CDR1 and CDR2 from the germline V gene are MGHDK and SYGVNS. The CDR3 sequence is 16 residues long. V was cut by 6 bases and J by 4 bases, with 19 bases left in between. The CDR3 is CASRPIREFPYNEQFF. The DNA of the CDR3 is TGTGCCAGCAGGCCAATCAGGGAATTCCCTTACAATGAGCAGTTCTTC.

The rearrangement joins TRBV5-8 to TRBJ1-5; 7 bases agree with TRBD1. V shed 4 bases, J shed 0 bases, and the junction held 7 bases outside the gene matches. The CDR3 contains 16 residues. Germline CDR1 reads SGHTS; CDR2 reads YDEGEE. The CDR3 nucleotides read TGTGCCAGCAGCACTAGGGACAGTCATAGCAATCAGCCCCAGCATTTT. Amino acids: CASSTRDSHSNQPQHF.

The V call is TRBV4-1, the J call TRBJ1-4; D is unresolved. This CDR3 spans 14 amino acids. V lost 0 bases to trimming and J lost 7 bases, with 9 bases between them. Per germline, CDR1 MGHRA and CDR2 YSYEKL. CDR3 amino acids: CASSQENSSEKLFF. CDR3 DNA sequence: TGCGCCAGCAGCCAAGAGAACAGCAGTGAAAAACTGTTTTTT.

V is TRBV5-4 and J is TRBJ1-2; perhaps TRBD1 as D (5 bases). V was shortened by 4 bases and J by 7 bases, with 17 bases between the two germline ends. Germline-derived CDR1 and CDR2 are SGHNT and YYREEE (reference sequence). CDR3 length equals 14 residues. The DNA of the CDR3 is TGTGCCAGCAGCCTCCGGGGGAGGCCGGGTGGCTACACCTTC. Amino acid sequence: CASSLRGRPGGYTF.

The chain recombines TRBV5-4 with TRBJ2-3, with 11 bases identical to TRBD2. This CDR3 comprises 18 residues. The ends lost 3 bases at V and 0 bases at J; junction bases unmatched: 9. Germline CDR1 reads SGHNT; CDR2 reads YYREEE (reference sequence). CDR3: CASSWGLAGGASTDTQYF. CDR3 sequence (DNA): TGTGCCAGCAGCTGGGGGCTAGCGGGGGGCGCTAGCACAGATACGCAGTATTTT.

The chain has TRBV28 and TRBJ1-2; D is undetermined. Germline V gene sequence: CDR1 MDHEN, CDR2 SYDVKM. V was cut by 8 bases and J by 8 bases, with 9 bases left in between. The CDR3 covers 10 residues. CDR3 nucleotide sequence: TGTGCCAGCTATGGCTCAGGCTACACCTTC. Encoded protein: CASYGSGYTF.

The rearrangement uses TRBV27 and TRBJ2-1, with 14 positions matching TRBD2. The CDR3 runs 15 residues. The trim removed 10 bases at V and 7 bases at J, leaving 9 bases unmatched. The germline gives CDR1 MNHEY, CDR2 SMNVEV (reference sequence). The DNA of the CDR3 is TGTGCCATAGCGCCGGGACTAGCGGGAGCGAATGAGCAGTTCTTC. Amino acids: CAIAPGLAGANEQFF.

The chain combines TRBV10-3 with TRBJ2-1, with TRBD1 matching 8 bases. The CDR3 loop spans 18 amino acids. Germline CDR1 ENHRY, CDR2 SYGVKD. Trimming at V came to 6 bases and at J to 6 bases, leaving 19 bases not matched to a gene. The CDR3 loop is CAIRNSGTGKRQGNEQFF. CDR3 coding DNA: TGTGCCATCAGAAACTCCGGGACAGGAAAACGTCAGGGCAATGAGCAGTTCTTC.

V gene TRBV6-1 combines with J gene TRBJ1-2; D gene unclear. V lost 2 bases, J lost 5 bases, and 9 bases lay in between. Germline CDR1 is MNHNS and CDR2 is SASEGT. The CDR3 length is 13 residues. Here the CDR3 reads CASSESRKYGYTF. The CDR3 region has the DNA TGTGCCAGCAGTGAATCTAGAAAGTATGGCTACACCTTC.

On this clone itself: A junction end diverges from the germline sequence, so it may reflect a read error. This sequence joins TRBV6-1 and TRBJ1-2; no firm D call. Germline loops: CDR1 MNHNS, CDR2 SASEGT. The CDR3 spans 15 residues. The CDR3 region is CASREGLTPGYGYTF. The CDR3 bases are TGTGCCAGCAGAGAAGGACTCACTCCTGGGTATGGCTACACCTTC.

The count of this clone is one. The chain carries TRBV15 and TRBJ2-2, with D unresolved. The CDR3 length is 14 residues. Trimming removed 3 bases at V and 1 base at J, with 6 bases between. In germline, CDR1 is LNHNV, CDR2 YYDKDF (reference sequence). The CDR3 DNA reads as TGTGCCACCAGCAGTAGACTGAACACCGGGGAGCTGTTTTTT. It is translated as CATSSRLNTGELFF.

CDR3 DNA: TGTGCCAGCAGCTTAAACAGGGGGCTCGGCACAGATACGCAGTATTTT. Residues: CASSLNRGLGTDTQYF. The chain recombines TRBV7-2 with TRBJ2-3; 9 positions match TRBD1. CDR1 and CDR2 (germline): SGHTA, FQGNSA. The CDR3 extends over 16 amino acids. Trimming removed 2 bases from V and 1 base from J; junction bases left unmatched: 4.

The gene calls are TRBV5-1 and TRBJ2-5; 10 bases line up with TRBD2. Germline V lookup: CDR1 SGHRS, CDR2 YFSETQ. V shed 0 bases and J 1 base; nucleotides not matched to a gene: 3. The CDR3 is 16 amino acids. The CDR3 spells CASSLVLAGVQETQYF. The CDR3 DNA is TGCGCCAGCAGCTTGGTTCTAGCGGGGGTCCAAGAGACCCAGTACTTC. Using reference TRBV5-1 and TRBJ2-5 for the parts outside the CDR3, the full variable domain is KAGVTQTPRYLIKTRGQQVTLSCSPISGHRSVSWYQQTPGQGLQFLFEYFSETQRNKGNFPGRFSGRQFSNSRSEMNVSTLELGDSALYLCASSLVLAGVQETQYFGPGTRLLVL.

V and J are TRBV18 and TRBJ1-2; TRBD1 aligns across 7 bases. This CDR3 is built from 15 residues. Germline CDR1 KGHSH, CDR2 LQKENI. V lost 5 bases and J lost 8; bases outside the gene matches: 14. The DNA for the CDR3 is TGTGCCAGCTCAAGAACCGGGACAGACCCTGGGGGCTACACCTTC. This codes for CASSRTGTDPGGYTF.

J is TRBJ2-7 and V is TRBV12-2; TRBD2, the table's D call, was not compared with the DNA. TRBV12-2 represents a pseudogene. The CDR3 consists of 15 residues. The CDR3, as DNA: TGTGCAAGTCTCGACACTAGCGGCGAAACCTACGAGCAGTACTTC. Translated, it gives CASLDTSGETYEQYF.

V and J are TRBV4-1 and TRBJ2-7, with 7 nucleotides matching TRBD2. V trimming: 4 bases; J trimming: 3 bases; junction bases outside the gene matches: 3. The CDR3 loop spans 13 amino acids. The germline gives CDR1 MGHRA, CDR2 YSYEKL. CDR3 coding DNA: TGCGCCAGCAGCCGAAGCGGGGTCTACGAGCAGTACTTC. Translating it yields CASSRSGVYEQYF.